This T cell receptor (beta chain) derives from a study of blood T cell repertoires in COVID-19. On the study more broadly: Collection of acute and convalescent COVID-19 samples took place in the United States, Italy and Spain. Sources were T cells, B-cell-depleted T cells, or PBMCs; the material itself was cDNA or gDNA.

V trimming: 4 bases; J trimming: 5 bases; junction bases outside the gene matches: 2. Germline-derived CDR1 and CDR2 are SGHTA and FQGTGA. The CDR3 runs 14 residues. This clone is a singleton in its sample. How the authors handled the data: Reference gene primer amplification yielded estimated nucleated cell counts. Sequencing used immunoSEQ multiplex PCR; TCRdb keeps in-frame clones, though not all of them. V, J and clone size were drawn from that table, and D and trimming were deduced from the DNA. This sample carries roughly 280,000 clones, roughly nine tenths of them seen once, and the ten largest clones take 2% to 3%. Living in about two dozen US areas, the participants were between roughly 18 and 89 years of age.

The receptor was derived from a woman under 30 who had recovered from COVID-19. V usage is TRBV7-3 and J usage is TRBJ2-7; 13 bases are a match to TRBD2. The sequenced material came from PBMCs or T cells enriched from blood (not recorded which). CDR3 sequence: CASSSGLAGDEQYF. CDR3 sequence (DNA): TGTGCCAGCAGCTCCGGACTAGCGGGGGACGAGCAGTACTTC.